A single sample gave rise to the 2 T cell receptor beta chains below, sequenced in a study of blood T cell repertoires in COVID-19. Sequencing used immunoSEQ multiplex PCR; TCRdb keeps in-frame clones, though not all of them. In the table there are fewer than 650,000 clones, 85% to 90% of which are singletons. The specimen sequenced was peripheral blood. The receptor set was obtained from a woman aged 50 to 65 with COVID-19, enrolled during active disease.

The rearrangement uses TRBV6-2 or TRBV6-3 and TRBJ1-4, with D possibly being TRBD1 (5 bases). Trimming pared 2 bases from V and 10 bases from J, leaving 23 bases between. Germline V lookup: CDR1 MNHEY, CDR2 SVGEGT. CDR3 length: 17 amino acids. The CDR3 coding sequence is TGTGCCAGCAGTTACCCGACGGTGAGTCCCAGGGCCGGAAAACTGTTTTTT. This translates into CASSYPTVSPRAGKLFF.

The chain links TRBV18 to TRBJ1-1; D is perhaps TRBD1 (5 bases). Trimming left V 0 bases short and J 4 bases short, with 15 bases between. Germline-derived CDR1 and CDR2 are KGHSH and LQKENI. This CDR3 contains 16 residues. The CDR3 coding sequence is TGTGCCAGCTCACCACCACGGACACGCGGGGTCACTGAAGCTTTCTTT. Translation gives CASSPPRTRGVTEAFF. Based on the CDR3 plus reference TRBV18 and TRBJ1-1, the full variable domain is NAGVMQNPRHLVRRRGQEARLRCSPMKGHSHVYWYRQLPEEGLKFMVYLQKENIIDESGMPKERFSAEFPKEGPSILRIQQVVRGDSAAYFCASSPPRTRGVTEAFFGQGTRLTVV.